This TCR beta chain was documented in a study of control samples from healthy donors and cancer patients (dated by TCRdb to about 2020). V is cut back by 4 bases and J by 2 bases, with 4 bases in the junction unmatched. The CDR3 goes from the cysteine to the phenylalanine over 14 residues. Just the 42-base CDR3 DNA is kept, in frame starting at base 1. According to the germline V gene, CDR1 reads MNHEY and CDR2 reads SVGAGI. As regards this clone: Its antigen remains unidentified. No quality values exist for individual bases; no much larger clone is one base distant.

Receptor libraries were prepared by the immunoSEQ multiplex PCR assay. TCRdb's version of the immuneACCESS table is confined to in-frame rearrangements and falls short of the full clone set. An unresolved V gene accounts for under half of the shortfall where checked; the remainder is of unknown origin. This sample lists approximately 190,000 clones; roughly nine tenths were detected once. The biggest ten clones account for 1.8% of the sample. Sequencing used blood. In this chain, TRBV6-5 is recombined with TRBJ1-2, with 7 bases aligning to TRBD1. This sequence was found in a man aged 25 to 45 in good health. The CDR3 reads CASSFLRGNYGYTF. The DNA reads TGTGCCAGCAGTTTCCTCAGGGGGAACTATGGCTACACCTTC.